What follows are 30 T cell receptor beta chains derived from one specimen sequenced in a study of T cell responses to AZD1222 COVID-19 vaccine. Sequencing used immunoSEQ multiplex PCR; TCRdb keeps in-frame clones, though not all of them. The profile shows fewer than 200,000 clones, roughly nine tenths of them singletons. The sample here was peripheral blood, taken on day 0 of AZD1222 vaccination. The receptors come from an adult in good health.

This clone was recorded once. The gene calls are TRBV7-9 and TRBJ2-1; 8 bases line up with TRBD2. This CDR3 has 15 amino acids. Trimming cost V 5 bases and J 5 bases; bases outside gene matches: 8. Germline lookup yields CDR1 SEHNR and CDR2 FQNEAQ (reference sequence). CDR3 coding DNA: TGTGCCAGCAGCCCCGCTAGCGGGCAGAACAATGAGCAGTTCTTC. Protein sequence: CASSPASGQNNEQFF.

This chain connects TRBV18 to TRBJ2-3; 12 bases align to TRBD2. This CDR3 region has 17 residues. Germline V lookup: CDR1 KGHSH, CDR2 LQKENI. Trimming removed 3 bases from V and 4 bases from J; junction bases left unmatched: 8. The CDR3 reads CASSPLAGGPGADTQYF. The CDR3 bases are TGTGCCAGCTCACCCCTAGCGGGAGGGCCAGGGGCAGATACGCAGTATTTT.

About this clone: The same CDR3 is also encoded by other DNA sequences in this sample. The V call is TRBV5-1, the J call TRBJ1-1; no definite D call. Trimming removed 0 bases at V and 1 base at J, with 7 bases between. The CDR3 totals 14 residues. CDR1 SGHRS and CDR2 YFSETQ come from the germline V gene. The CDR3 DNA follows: TGCGCCAGCAGCTTGGCCGGAGGGAACACTGAAGCTTTCTTT. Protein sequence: CASSLAGGNTEAFF.

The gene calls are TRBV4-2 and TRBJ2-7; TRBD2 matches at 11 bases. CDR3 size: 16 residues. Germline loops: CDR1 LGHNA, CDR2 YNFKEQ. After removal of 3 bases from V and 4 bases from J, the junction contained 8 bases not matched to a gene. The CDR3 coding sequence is TGTGCCAGCAGCCATGCCACTAGCGGGAGTCCATACGAGCAGTACTTC. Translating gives CASSHATSGSPYEQYF.

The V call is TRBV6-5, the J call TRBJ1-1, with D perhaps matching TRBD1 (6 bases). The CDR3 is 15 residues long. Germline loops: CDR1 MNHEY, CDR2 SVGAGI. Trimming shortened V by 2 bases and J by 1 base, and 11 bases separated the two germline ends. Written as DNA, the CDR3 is TGTGCCAGCAGTTACGGGGGGCGTGAGAACACTGAAGCTTTCTTT. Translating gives CASSYGGRENTEAFF.

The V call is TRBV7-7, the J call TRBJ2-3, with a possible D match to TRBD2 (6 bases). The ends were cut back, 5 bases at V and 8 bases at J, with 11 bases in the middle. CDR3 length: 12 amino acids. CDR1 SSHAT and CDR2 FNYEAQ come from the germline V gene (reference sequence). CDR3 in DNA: TGTGCCAGCAGCCGCGGGGACGCTACGCAGTATTTT. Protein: CASSRGDATQYF.

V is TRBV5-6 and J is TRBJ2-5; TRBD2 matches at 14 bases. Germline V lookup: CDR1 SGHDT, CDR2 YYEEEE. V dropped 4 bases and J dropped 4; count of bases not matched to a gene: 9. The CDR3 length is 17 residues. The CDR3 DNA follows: TGTGCCAGCAGCACCGGGACTAGCGGGAGTGGGAGAGAGACCCAGTACTTC. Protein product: CASSTGTSGSGRETQYF.

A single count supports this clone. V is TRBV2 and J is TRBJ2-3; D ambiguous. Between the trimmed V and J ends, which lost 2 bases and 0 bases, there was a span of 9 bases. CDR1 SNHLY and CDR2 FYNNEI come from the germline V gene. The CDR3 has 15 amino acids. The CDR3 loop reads CASSEPTDSTDTQYF. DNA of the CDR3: TGTGCCAGCAGTGAACCGACGGACAGCACAGATACGCAGTATTTT. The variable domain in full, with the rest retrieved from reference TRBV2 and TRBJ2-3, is EPEVTQTPSHQVTQMGQEVILRCVPISNHLYFYWYRQILGQKVEFLVSFYNNEISEKSEIFDDQFSVERPDGSNFTLKIRSTKLEDSAMYFCASSEPTDSTDTQYFGPGTRLTVL.

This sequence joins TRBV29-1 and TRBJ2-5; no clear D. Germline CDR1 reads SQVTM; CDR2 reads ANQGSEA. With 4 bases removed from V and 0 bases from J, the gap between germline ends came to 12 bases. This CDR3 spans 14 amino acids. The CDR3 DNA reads TGCAGCGTTGGCCAGAAACTGTACCAAGAGACCCAGTACTTC. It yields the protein CSVGQKLYQETQYF.

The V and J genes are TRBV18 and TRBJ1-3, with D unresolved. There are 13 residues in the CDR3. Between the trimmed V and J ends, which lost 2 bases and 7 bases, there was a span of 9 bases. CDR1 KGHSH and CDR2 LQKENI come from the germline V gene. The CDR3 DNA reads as TGTGCCAGCTCACCAGGTCCACGGAACACCATATATTTT. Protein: CASSPGPRNTIYF.

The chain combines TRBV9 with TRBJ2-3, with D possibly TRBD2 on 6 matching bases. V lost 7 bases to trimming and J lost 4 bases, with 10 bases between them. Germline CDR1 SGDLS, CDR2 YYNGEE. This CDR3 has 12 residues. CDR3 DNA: TGTGCCAGCGGCGGGGTCTCAGATACGCAGTATTTT. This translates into CASGGVSDTQYF.

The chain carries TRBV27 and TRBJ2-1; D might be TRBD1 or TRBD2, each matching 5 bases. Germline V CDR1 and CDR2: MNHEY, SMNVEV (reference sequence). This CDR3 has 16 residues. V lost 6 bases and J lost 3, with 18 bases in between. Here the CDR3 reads CASRRIGRESYNEQFF. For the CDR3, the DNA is TGTGCCAGCAGGCGAATTGGCAGGGAGAGCTACAATGAGCAGTTCTTC.

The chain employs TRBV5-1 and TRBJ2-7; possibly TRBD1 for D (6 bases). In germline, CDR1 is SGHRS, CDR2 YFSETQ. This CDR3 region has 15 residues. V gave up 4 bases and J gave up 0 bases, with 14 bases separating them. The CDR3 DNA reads TGCGCCAGCAGCCCCGGACAGCCCCGCTCCTACGAGCAGTACTTC. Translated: CASSPGQPRSYEQYF.

CDR3 bases: TGTGCCAGCAGTGAAGCGCTCCGGGGAGGCTATGGCTACACCTTC. It specifies CASSEALRGGYGYTF. V is TRBV6-1 and J is TRBJ1-2; D uncertain. The CDR3 contains 15 residues. CDR1 and CDR2 from the germline V gene are MNHNS and SASEGT. V was pared by 0 bases and J by 4 bases, with 12 bases between.

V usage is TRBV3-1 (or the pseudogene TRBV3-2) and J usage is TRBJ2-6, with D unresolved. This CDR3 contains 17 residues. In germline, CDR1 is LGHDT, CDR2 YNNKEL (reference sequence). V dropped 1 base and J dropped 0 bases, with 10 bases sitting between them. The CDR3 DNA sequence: TGTGCCAGCAGCCAAGCGGGCAGCTACTCTGGGGCCAACGTCCTGACTTTC. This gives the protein CASSQAGSYSGANVLTF.

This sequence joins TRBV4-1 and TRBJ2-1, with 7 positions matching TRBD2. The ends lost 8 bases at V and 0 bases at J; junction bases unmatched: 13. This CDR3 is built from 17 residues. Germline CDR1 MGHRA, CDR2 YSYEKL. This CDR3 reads CASGEREAQHSYNEQFF. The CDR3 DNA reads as TGCGCCAGCGGGGAGCGGGAAGCACAACACTCCTACAATGAGCAGTTCTTC.

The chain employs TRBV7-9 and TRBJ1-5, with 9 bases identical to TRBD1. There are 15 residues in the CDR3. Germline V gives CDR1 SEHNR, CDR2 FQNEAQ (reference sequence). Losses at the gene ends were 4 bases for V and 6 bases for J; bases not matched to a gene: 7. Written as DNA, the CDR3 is TGTGCCAGCAGCTCAACAGGGGGCGTAGGTCAGCCCCAGCATTTT. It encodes CASSSTGGVGQPQHF.

CDR3 DNA: TGTGCCAGCAGGGGGACAGGGTTCATGAACACTGAAGCTTTCTTT. This codes for CASRGTGFMNTEAFF. The genes are TRBV25-1 and TRBJ1-1, with TRBD1 matching 9 bases. There are 15 residues in the CDR3. Germline V lookup: CDR1 MGHDK, CDR2 SYGVNS. The trim removed 6 bases at V and 0 bases at J, leaving 5 bases unmatched.

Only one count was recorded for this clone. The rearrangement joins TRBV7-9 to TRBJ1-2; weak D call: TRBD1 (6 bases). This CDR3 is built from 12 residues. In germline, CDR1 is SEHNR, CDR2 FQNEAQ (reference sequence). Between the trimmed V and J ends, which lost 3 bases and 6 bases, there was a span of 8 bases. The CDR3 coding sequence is TGTGCCAGCAGCTTTACAGGGCATGGCTACACCTTC. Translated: CASSFTGHGYTF.

The CDR3 DNA is TGTGCCAGCAGCTTGGCCGGGGGCCCTAATGAAAAACTGTTTTTT. This sequence encodes CASSLAGGPNEKLFF. The V and J genes are TRBV7-9 and TRBJ1-4, with a weak D call TRBD1 (6 bases). This CDR3 is 15 amino acids long. CDR1 and CDR2 from the germline V gene are SEHNR and FQNEAQ (reference sequence). Trimming removed 3 bases from V and 3 bases from J, with 11 bases in between.

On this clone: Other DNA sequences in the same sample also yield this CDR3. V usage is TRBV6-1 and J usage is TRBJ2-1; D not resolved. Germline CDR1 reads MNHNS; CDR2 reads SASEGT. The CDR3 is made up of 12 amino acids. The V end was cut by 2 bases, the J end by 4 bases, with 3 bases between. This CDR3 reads CASSERYNEQFF. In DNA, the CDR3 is TGTGCCAGCAGTGAACGTTACAATGAGCAGTTCTTC.

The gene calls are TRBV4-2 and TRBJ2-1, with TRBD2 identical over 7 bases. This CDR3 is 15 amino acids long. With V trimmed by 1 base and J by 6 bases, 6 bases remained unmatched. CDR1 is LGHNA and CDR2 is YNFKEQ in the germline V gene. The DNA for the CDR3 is TGTGCCAGCAGCCAAGTCGGGGGAGGGGCCAATGAGCAGTTCTTC. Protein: CASSQVGGGANEQFF.

This CDR3 reads CASSIPGQRRPEQFF. The CDR3 DNA reads TGTGCCAGTAGTATCCCGGGCCAGAGAAGACCTGAGCAGTTCTTC. The J gene is TRBJ2-1, the V gene TRBV19, with D unclear. This CDR3 has 15 residues. CDR1 and CDR2 (germline): LNHDA, SQIVND (reference sequence). Trimming removed 3 bases at V and 9 bases at J, with 18 bases between.

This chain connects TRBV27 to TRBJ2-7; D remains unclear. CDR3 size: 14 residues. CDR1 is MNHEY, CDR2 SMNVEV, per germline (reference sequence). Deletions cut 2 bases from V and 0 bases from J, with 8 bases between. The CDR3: CASSLVAGSYEQYF. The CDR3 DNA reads TGTGCCAGCAGTTTAGTTGCAGGCTCCTACGAGCAGTACTTC.

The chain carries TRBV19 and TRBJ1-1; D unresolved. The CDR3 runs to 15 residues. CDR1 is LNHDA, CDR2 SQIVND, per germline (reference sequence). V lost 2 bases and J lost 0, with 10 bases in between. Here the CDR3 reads CASSIKLTLNTEAFF. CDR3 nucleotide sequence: TGTGCCAGTAGTATAAAACTCACACTGAACACTGAAGCTTTCTTT.

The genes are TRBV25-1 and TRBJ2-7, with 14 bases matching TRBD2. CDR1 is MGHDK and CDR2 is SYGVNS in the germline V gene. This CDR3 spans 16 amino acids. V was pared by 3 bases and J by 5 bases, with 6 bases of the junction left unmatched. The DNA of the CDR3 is TGTGCCAGCAGTGATGGGACTAGCGGGAGATGGGACGAGCAGTACTTC. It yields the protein CASSDGTSGRWDEQYF.

The CDR3 DNA sequence: TGTGCCTGGAGTGTAGGTACTAGTCCTAGCACAGATACGCAGTATTTT. This codes for CAWSVGTSPSTDTQYF. The chain employs TRBV30 and TRBJ2-3; TRBD2 might be the D (5 bases). Trimming took 0 bases from V and 0 from J, leaving 13 bases between them. Germline CDR1 and CDR2: GTSNPN and SVGIG (reference sequence). The CDR3 is 16 amino acids.

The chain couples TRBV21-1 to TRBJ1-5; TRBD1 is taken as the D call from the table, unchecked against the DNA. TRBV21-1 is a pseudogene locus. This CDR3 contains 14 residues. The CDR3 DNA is TGTGCCAGCAGTGGGAACTACAGGGCCTGGGCCCAGCATTTT. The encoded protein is CASSGNYRAWAQHF.

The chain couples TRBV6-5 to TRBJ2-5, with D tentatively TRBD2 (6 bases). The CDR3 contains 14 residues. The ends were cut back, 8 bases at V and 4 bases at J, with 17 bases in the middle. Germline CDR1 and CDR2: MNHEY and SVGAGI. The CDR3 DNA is TGTGCCAGCGGGGTGGGGACTCCCGTAGAGACCCAGTACTTC. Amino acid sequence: CASGVGTPVETQYF.

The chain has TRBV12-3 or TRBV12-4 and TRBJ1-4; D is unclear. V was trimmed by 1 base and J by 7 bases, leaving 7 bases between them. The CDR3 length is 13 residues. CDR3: CASSLGEGEKLFF. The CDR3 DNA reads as TGTGCCAGCAGTTTAGGGGAGGGTGAAAAACTGTTTTTT.